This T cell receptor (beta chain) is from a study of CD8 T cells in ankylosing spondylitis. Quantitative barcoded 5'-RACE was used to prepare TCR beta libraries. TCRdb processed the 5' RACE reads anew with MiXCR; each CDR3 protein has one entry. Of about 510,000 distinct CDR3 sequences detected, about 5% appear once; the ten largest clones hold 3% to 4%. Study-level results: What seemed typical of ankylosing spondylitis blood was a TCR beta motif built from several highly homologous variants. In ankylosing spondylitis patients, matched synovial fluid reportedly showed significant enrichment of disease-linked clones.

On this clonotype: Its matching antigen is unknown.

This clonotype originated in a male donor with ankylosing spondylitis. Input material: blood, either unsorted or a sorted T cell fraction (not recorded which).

The CDR3 loop reads CASSSGGQAYEQYF. Written as DNA, the CDR3 is TGTGCCAGCAGCTCCGGCGGACAGGCCTACGAGCAGTACTTC. The gene calls are TRBV7-2 and TRBJ2-7, with 7 bases that match TRBD1. V lost 4 bases, J lost 2 bases, and 5 bases stayed unmatched. The CDR3 spans 14 residues. Germline V CDR1 and CDR2: SGHTA, FQGNSA.